This TCR beta chain was captured by sequencing in a study of blood T cell repertoires in COVID-19. Background on the study: Acute and convalescent COVID-19 samples came from the United States, Italy and Spain. Nucleic acid was either cDNA or gDNA, and it came from T cells, B-cell-depleted T cells, or PBMCs.

Germline assignment: CDR1 LGHDT and CDR2 YNNKEL (reference sequence). CDR3 length: 16 residues. Losses at the gene ends were 4 bases for V and 5 bases for J; bases not matched to a gene: 7. Per the original data handling: Amplification of reference gene primers provided the estimated nucleated cell counts. Only in-frame clones appear in the TCRdb table, and some are missing; sequencing was by immunoSEQ multiplex PCR. For V, J and clone size, that table is used; D and trimming come from the DNA. The table shows some 100,000 clones, with approximately 90% occurring only once. Sequenced input: peripheral blood. The chain recombines TRBV3-1 (or the pseudogene TRBV3-2) with TRBJ2-3; the match to TRBD2 covers 12 bases. The receptor comes from an elderly woman with active COVID-19. The CDR3 region is CASSPLAGGPGDTQYF. In DNA, the CDR3 is TGTGCCAGCAGCCCTCTAGCGGGAGGGCCGGGAGATACGCAGTATTTT.